This is a list of T cell receptor beta chains from one sample in a study of cytomegalovirus exposure and HLA in healthy donors. Repertoires were generated with immunoSEQ multiplex PCR, while TCRdb's copy carries only in-frame clones and drops some. The sample has more than 80,000 clones, 76% seen once. Sequenced input: PBMCs. These receptors were taken from a woman aged 55-75 years in good health and CMV-seropositive. Each CDR3 is given with its conserved first and last residue. Fields, in order: D gene, clone size, J gene, V gene, CDR3 DNA, CDR3 protein. A D gene is named only where the DNA matches it firmly. The size of a clone is reported for some rows only, either as once, few or many, or as a class for expanded clones.

-,-,TRBJ2-3,TRBV10-2,TGCGCCAGCAGCGAGGGACTGTACATCACAGATACGCAGTATTTT,CASSEGLYITDTQYF
TRBD2,-,TRBJ2-1,TRBV7-6,TGTGCCAGCAGCCCCCCCGGGAGGAGTTACAATGAGCAGTTCTTC,CASSPPGRSYNEQFF
-,-,TRBJ2-3,TRBV29-1,TGCAGCGTTGAGGTGGGCCGCACAGATACGCAGTATTTT,CSVEVGRTDTQYF
TRBD2,-,TRBJ2-2,TRBV28,TGTGCCAGCAGTTTGCCCCGACTAGCACGCACCGGGGAGCTGTTTTTT,CASSLPRLARTGELFF
TRBD1,-,TRBJ2-1,TRBV7-3,TGTGCCAGCAGCTATTCAGGGGGCTCCTACAATGAGCAGTTCTTC,CASSYSGGSYNEQFF
-,-,TRBJ1-2,TRBV5-6,TGTGCCAGCAGCTTGACACAGAATAACTATGGCTACACCTTC,CASSLTQNNYGYTF
-,-,TRBJ2-7,TRBV5-6,TGTGCCAGCAGCCTATGGACAGAACATTACGAGCAGTACTTC,CASSLWTEHYEQYF
-,-,TRBJ2-7,TRBV28,TGTGCCAGCAGTTTAGCCTCTAAGTACGAGCAGTACTTC,CASSLASKYEQYF
TRBD1,-,TRBJ1-6,TRBV18,TGTGCCAGCTCACCCTTGGACAGGGGAAGATCACCCCTCCACTTT,CASSPLDRGRSPLHF
TRBD2,-,TRBJ2-3,TRBV10-3,TGTGCCATCGGCGGGGGACCCCGGGCAGATACGCAGTATTTT,CAIGGGPRADTQYF
-,-,TRBJ1-1,TRBV7-9,TGTGCCAGCAGTTCCGGGTCCAGACTTGAAGCTTTCTTT,CASSSGSRLEAFF
-,-,TRBJ1-5,TRBV6-1,TGTGCCAGCAGTGTTGCTCGAATAGTCAGGGGATTTCAACCCCAGCATTTT,CASSVARIVRGFQPQHF
-,-,TRBJ2-7,TRBV6-1,TGTGCCAGCAGTTACTACGAGCAGTACTTC,CASSYYEQYF
-,-,TRBJ1-1,TRBV30,TGTGCCTGGAGAGACCAGGGGTCGGGCACTGAAGCTTTCTTT,CAWRDQGSGTEAFF
TRBD1,-,TRBJ2-3,TRBV5-4,TGTGCCAGCAGCTTGCAAGGACAGGGTGGGGGCGCAGATACGCAGTATTTT,CASSLQGQGGGADTQYF
TRBD2,-,TRBJ2-1,TRBV11-1,TGTGCCAGCAGCTCCCGCGGAGCGGGAGATCGCAATGAGCAGTTCTTC,CASSSRGAGDRNEQFF
TRBD2,few,TRBJ2-1,TRBV5-6,TGTGCCAGCAGCTTGCGGCCTAGCGGGACGGCGGAGCAGTTCTTC,CASSLRPSGTAEQFF
-,-,TRBJ2-3,TRBV27,TGTGCCAGCAGTTTTGGGCAGTACACAGATACGCAGTATTTT,CASSFGQYTDTQYF
TRBD1,-,TRBJ2-7,TRBV29-1,TGCAGCGTTGGGGACAGGGGGGCCTACGAGCAGTACTTC,CSVGDRGAYEQYF
-,few,TRBJ1-1,TRBV7-2,TGTGCCAGCAGCTCCCGTCCGGAAGCTTTCTTT,CASSSRPEAFF
TRBD1,once,TRBJ2-7,TRBV5-1,TGCGCCAGCAGCCCTGACAGGGGTACCTACGAGCAGTACTTC,CASSPDRGTYEQYF
-,few,TRBJ1-1,TRBV19,TGTGCCAGTAGTTCTACAGGGCGCTCAGGTGAAGCTTTCTTT,CASSSTGRSGEAFF
TRBD2,few,TRBJ2-1,TRBV5-1,TGCGCCAGCAGCTTGGAGCGGGGGATTGATGAGCAGTTCTTC,CASSLERGIDEQFF
-,-,TRBJ2-6,TRBV30,TGTGCCTGGAGCCTCGGGGATGGGGCCAACGTCCTGACTTTC,CAWSLGDGANVLTF
-,once,TRBJ1-3,TRBV28,TGTGCCAGCAGTCCCCCCCGGGGCTCTGGAAACACCATATATTTT,CASSPPRGSGNTIYF